This T cell receptor beta chain was obtained from a study of CD8 T cells in Susac syndrome. Findings and caveats of the study: An acknowledgment was made by the study that its TCR sequencing and HLA analysis involved relatively few individuals.

TCR beta sequencing covered blood CD8+ and CD4+ T cells. TEMRA cells were enriched by FACS, and CD4+ and CD8+ T cells were negatively isolated. With regard to this clonotype: The antigen remains unidentified.

The RNA input was about 0.45 to 1 ug, and it was reverse transcribed with random hexamers. Amplification of TCR beta CDR3 across 54 Vbeta and 13 Jbeta was performed with immunoSEQ multiplex PCR. TCRdb re-derived calls from the immunoSEQ multiplex PCR reads in MiXCR, one entry per CDR3 protein. The sample has some 300,000 distinct CDR3 sequences, about 88% seen once. Germline V CDR1 and CDR2: MGHDK, SYGVNS. Trimming pared 4 bases from V and 5 bases from J, leaving 11 bases between. The CDR3 has 13 residues. The chain has TRBV25-1 and TRBJ2-5; D is undetermined. What was sequenced was CD8+ T cells from PBMCs. The source is a human donor with multiple sclerosis. CDR3 sequence: CASSGDSAETQYF. The CDR3 DNA sequence: TGTGCCAGCAGTGGTGACTCCGCGGAGACCCAGTACTTC.